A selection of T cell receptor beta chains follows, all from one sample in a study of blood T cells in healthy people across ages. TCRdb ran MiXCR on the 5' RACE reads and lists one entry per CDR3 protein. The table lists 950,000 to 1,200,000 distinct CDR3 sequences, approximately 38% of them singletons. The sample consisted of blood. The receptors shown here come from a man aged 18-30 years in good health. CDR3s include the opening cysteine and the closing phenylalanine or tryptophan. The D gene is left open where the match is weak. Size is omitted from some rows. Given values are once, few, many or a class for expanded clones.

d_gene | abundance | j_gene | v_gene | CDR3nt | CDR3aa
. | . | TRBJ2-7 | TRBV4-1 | TGCGCCAGCAGCCGAGTAGACAGACCCTACGAGCAGTACTTC | CASSRVDRPYEQYF
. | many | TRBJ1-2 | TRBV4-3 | TGCGCCAGCAGCCCACAGCCAGGGCTCCGGAATGGCTACACCTTC | CASSPQPGLRNGYTF
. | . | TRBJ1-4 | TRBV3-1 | TGTGCCAGCAGCCCCCGGGGGAACGAAGAAAAACTGTTTTTT | CASSPRGNEEKLFF
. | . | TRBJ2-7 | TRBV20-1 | TGCAGTGCTAGAGATATCCAAAGCTCCTACAATGAGCAGTACTTC | CSARDIQSSYNEQYF
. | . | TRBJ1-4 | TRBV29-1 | TGCAGCGTTGAAGGGTACACGGGGGCAGGTGAAAAACTGTTTTTT | CSVEGYTGAGEKLFF
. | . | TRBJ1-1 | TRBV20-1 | TGCAGTGCAGCATTTCAGGCTGCAGCTGAAGCTTTCTTT | CSAAFQAAAEAFF
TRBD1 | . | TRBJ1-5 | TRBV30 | TGTGCCTGGAGAAGACAGGGGGCAGGTAGCAATCAGCCCCAGCATTTT | CAWRRQGAGSNQPQHF
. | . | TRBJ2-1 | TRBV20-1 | TGCAGTCCCGAAAGGCCCAACGGCTACAATGAGCAGTTCTTC | CSPERPNGYNEQFF
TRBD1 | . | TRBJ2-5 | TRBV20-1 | TGCAGTGCTGGAAACCGACAGGGAGAGGAGACCCAGTACTTC | CSAGNRQGEETQYF
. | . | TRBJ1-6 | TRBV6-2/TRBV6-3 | TGTGCCAGCAGTTACCAGGGAGGGAATTCACCCCTCCACTTT | CASSYQGGNSPLHF
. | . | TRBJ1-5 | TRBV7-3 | TGTGCCAGCAGCCCCTTCGGCGGTAGCAATCAGCCCCAGCATTTT | CASSPFGGSNQPQHF
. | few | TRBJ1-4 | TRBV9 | TGTGCCAGCAGCGTAGCTAACGGGGCTGCGGCTAATGAAAAACTGTTTTTT | CASSVANGAAANEKLFF
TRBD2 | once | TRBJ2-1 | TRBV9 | TGTGCCAGCAGCTCCCCAACCGGGCGGGGGGTGAGGGAAGAGACCCAGTTCTTC | CASSSPTGRGVREETQFF
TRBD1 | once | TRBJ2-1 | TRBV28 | TGTGCCAGCAGTTTCCGGACAGGGGAGGGTGAGCAGTTCTTC | CASSFRTGEGEQFF
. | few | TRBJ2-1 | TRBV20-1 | TGCAGTGGGGGGAACAGAAAAGACAATGAGCAGTTCTTC | CSGGNRKDNEQFF
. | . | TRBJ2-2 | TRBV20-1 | TGCAGTGTCGAGAAGACCGCGAACACCGGGGAGCTGTTTTTT | CSVEKTANTGELFF
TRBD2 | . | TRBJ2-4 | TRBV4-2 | TGTGCCAGCAGCCAGCCCGGGACTAGCGGGGGGCTAGCCAAAAACATTCAGTACTTC | CASSQPGTSGGLAKNIQYF
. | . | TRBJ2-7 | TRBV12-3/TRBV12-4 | TGTGCCAGCAGTTCCTCTGACAGGTTGGCCTACGAGCAGTACTTC | CASSSSDRLAYEQYF
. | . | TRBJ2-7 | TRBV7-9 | TGTGCCAGCAGCAAAGAGGACAGACGAGCGGAGGGGCAGTACTTC | CASSKEDRRAEGQYF
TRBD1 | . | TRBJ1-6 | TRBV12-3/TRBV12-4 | TGTGCCGGCAGTCCGACAGGGGAAGGGGCTTCACCCCTCCACTTT | CAGSPTGEGASPLHF
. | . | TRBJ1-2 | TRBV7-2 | TGTGTCAGCAGCTTAGAAAGTGGCTACACCTTC | CVSSLESGYTF
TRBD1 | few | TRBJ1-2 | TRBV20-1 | TGCAGTGCTGGGGGACAGGGACAATTCTATGGCTACACCTTC | CSAGGQGQFYGYTF
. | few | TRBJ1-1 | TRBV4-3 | TGCGCCAGCAGCCAAGATTTTTTAACAGTTGGGGGGATCCCTGAAGCTTTCTTT | CASSQDFLTVGGIPEAFF
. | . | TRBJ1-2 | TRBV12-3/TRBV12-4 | TGTGCCAGCAGTTTTCTCGGAAGTCGCTATGGCTACACCTTC | CASSFLGSRYGYTF
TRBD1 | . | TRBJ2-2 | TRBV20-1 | TGCAGTGCTAGAACAACAGGGGCAAGGACCGGGGAGCTGTTTTTT | CSARTTGARTGELFF
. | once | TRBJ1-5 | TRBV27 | TGTGCCGGCAGTTTATCGACTTTGGGAAATAGCAATCAGCCCCAGCATTTT | CAGSLSTLGNSNQPQHF
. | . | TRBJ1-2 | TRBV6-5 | TGTGCCAGCAGTTACCGGTGGGGAGCCGCTAACTATGGCTACACCTTC | CASSYRWGAANYGYTF
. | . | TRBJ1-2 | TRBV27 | TGTGCCAGCAGTATGTCGGCGGCCAATGTGTATGGCTACACCTTC | CASSMSAANVYGYTF
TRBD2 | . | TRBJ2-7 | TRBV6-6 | TGTGCCAGCAGTTATCAGGGAGGGTTTTCCGAGCAGTACTTC | CASSYQGGFSEQYF
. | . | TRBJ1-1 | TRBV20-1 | TGCAGTGCTAGTGCCTTCCGGGAATACACTGAAGCTTTCTTT | CSASAFREYTEAFF
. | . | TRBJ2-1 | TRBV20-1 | TGCAGTGCTAGATCTGCTAGGGATGAGCAGTTCTTC | CSARSARDEQFF
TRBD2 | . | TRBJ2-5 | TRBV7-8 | TGTGCCAGCAGCCCGCTCCCATTCCGCAGTGGGACTAGCGTTCCCAATGAGCAGTACTTC | CASSPLPFRSGTSVPNEQYF
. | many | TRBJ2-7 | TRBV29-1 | TGCAGCGTTGAAGATGAGGGGGCCTACGAGCAGTACTTC | CSVEDEGAYEQYF
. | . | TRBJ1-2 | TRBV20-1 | TGCAGTGCTAGTCGGGGGGAACGCGCCTATGGCTACACCTTC | CSASRGERAYGYTF
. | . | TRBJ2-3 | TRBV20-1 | TGCAGTGCTGTTCGGGGGATTGTCACAGATACGCAGTATTTT | CSAVRGIVTDTQYF
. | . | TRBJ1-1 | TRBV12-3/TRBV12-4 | TGTGCCAGCAGGACTGGACAGCCGCGCACTGAAGCTTTCTTT | CASRTGQPRTEAFF
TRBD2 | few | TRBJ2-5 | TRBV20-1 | TGCAGTGCAACAACTCTAAGGACTAGCGAATCGAACAATGAGCAGTACTTC | CSATTLRTSESNNEQYF
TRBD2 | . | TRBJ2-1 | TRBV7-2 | TGTGCCAGCAGCTCACCACGGACTAGCCGGAATGAGCAGTTCTTC | CASSSPRTSRNEQFF
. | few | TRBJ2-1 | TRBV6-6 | TGTGCCAGCAGTTATTCCGGCAGGGACAATGAGCAGTTCTTC | CASSYSGRDNEQFF
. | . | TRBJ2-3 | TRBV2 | TGTGCCAGCAGTGACCCGGGTGGGGCGTACACAGATACGCAGTATTTT | CASSDPGGAYTDTQYF
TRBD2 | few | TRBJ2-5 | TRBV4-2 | TGTGCCAGCAGCCAAGATCGGAGCGGGGAAGCAAGCCAAGAGACCCAGTACTTC | CASSQDRSGEASQETQYF
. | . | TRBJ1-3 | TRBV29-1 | TGCAGCGTTAACGCACAGCTCTCTGGAAACACCATATATTTT | CSVNAQLSGNTIYF
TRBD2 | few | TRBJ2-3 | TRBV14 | TGTGCCAGCAGCCGTCGACTAGCGGGGGGTCTAGATACGCAGTATTTT | CASSRRLAGGLDTQYF
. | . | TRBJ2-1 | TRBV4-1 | TGCGCCAGCAGCCTTGGGAGCGGAGACTGCAATGAGCAGTTCTTC | CASSLGSGDCNEQFF
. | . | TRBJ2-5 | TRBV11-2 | TGTGCCAGCAGCTTAGGGGGCCACAGAATAACTCAAGAGACCCAGTACTTC | CASSLGGHRITQETQYF
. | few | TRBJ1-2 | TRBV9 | TGTGCCAGCAGCCCAGAACCCTCGGTGAATAACTATGGCTACACCTTC | CASSPEPSVNNYGYTF
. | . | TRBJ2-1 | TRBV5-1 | TGCGCCAGCAGCTCCGGGGCCGGGGATGAGCAGTTCTTC | CASSSGAGDEQFF
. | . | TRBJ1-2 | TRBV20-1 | TGCAGTGCTAGTAGGACGGCCCGGCAGTACTATGGCTACACCTTC | CSASRTARQYYGYTF
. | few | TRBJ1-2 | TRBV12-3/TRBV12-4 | TGTGCCAGCACTACCCGACACCTTGCTAACTATGGCTACACCTTC | CASTTRHLANYGYTF
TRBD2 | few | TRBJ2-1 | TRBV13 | TGTGCCAGCAGCCACCGGGGGGGGAACTACAATGAGCAGTTCTTC | CASSHRGGNYNEQFF
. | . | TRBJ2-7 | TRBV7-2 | TGTGCCAGCACTCTTTCAGGGACTGAGCAGTACTTC | CASTLSGTEQYF
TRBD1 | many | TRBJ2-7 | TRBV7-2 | TGTGCCAGCAGCCTAGGGACAGGCCGTTACGAGCAGTACTTC | CASSLGTGRYEQYF
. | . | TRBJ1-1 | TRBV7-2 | TGTGCCAGCAGCTTTTCGGGCCAAGCTTTCTTT | CASSFSGQAFF
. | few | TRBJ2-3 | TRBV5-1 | TGCGCCAGCAGCCTGGATCAAGATACGCAGTATTTT | CASSLDQDTQYF
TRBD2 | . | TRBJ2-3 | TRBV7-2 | TGTGCCAGCAGCTGCGGGCGGGGGAAAACAGATACGCAGTATTTT | CASSCGRGKTDTQYF